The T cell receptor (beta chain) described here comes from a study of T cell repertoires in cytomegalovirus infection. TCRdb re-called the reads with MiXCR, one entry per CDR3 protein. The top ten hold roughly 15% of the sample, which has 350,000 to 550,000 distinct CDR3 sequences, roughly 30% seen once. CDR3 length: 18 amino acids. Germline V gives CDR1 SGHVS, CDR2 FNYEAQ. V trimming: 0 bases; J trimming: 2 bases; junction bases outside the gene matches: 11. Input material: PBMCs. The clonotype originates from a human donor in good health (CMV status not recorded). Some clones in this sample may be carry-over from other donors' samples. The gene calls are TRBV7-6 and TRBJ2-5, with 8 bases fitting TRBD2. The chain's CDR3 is CASSLAGVQRGTQETQYF. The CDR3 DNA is TGTGCCAGCAGCTTAGCAGGGGTGCAGCGGGGGACACAAGAGACCCAGTACTTC.